This TCR beta chain came from a study of blood T cell repertoires in COVID-19. Study at large: Italy, Spain and the United States were the sources of the convalescent and acute COVID-19 samples. In each case, the material was cDNA or gDNA derived from T cells, B-cell-depleted T cells, or PBMCs.

V was pared by 3 bases and J by 5 bases, with 10 bases of the junction left unmatched. The CDR3 runs 17 residues. The V gene's germline CDR1 is MGHRA and CDR2 YSYEKL. The protocol was immunoSEQ multiplex PCR, while the TCRdb copy is restricted to in-frame clones and leaves out a portion. The sample holds some 80,000 clones, more than 75% seen once. This chain links TRBV4-1 with TRBJ2-1; 10 nucleotides match TRBD2. Sequenced material: peripheral blood. The clonotype was recovered from a human donor in a cohort sampled during active COVID-19. CDR3 nucleotide sequence: TGCGCCAGCAGCCACTGGGGGCGGAGCGGGAGGGACAATGAGCAGTTCTTC. Protein sequence: CASSHWGRSGRDNEQFF.